This TCR beta chain originates from a study of cytomegalovirus exposure and HLA in healthy donors. Overall study results and limits: Specificity of three CMV-associated chains for CMV antigens was verified in vitro. Researchers catalogued about 150 TCR beta chains as cytomegalovirus-associated. First-cohort TCR clusters were later found to tend to co-occur in the 90 to 150 validation repertoires.

Among the approximately 130 subjects of the validation cohort, separate from the roughly 670-subject first cohort, were the donors. Deletions cut 4 bases from V and 5 bases from J, with 11 bases between. This CDR3 has 13 residues. Per the germline V gene, CDR1 is MNHNS and CDR2 is SASEGT. Note on this clone: Antigen specificity is unknown.

Profiled with immunoSEQ multiplex PCR; TCRdb holds only in-frame clones, not every one. The sample has approximately 150,000 clones, approximately 93% seen once. Specimen: PBMCs. The chain has TRBV6-1 and TRBJ1-2; D call uncertain. The sequence came from a young man in good health and CMV-seronegative. CDR3 residues: CASSAGESYGYTF. CDR3 nucleotides: TGTGCCAGCAGTGCCGGGGAATCTTATGGCTACACCTTC.